The rows below give T cell receptor beta chains drawn from one sample of a study of technical replicates of blood from several donors. Sequencing used immunoSEQ multiplex PCR; TCRdb keeps in-frame clones, though not all of them. Of 75,000 to 85,000 clones listed, about 81% are singletons. The source material was PBMCs. Every receptor here comes from a human donor in good health. Some clones in this sample may be carry-over from other donors' samples. The CDR3 runs from the conserved cysteine through the conserved F or W. D genes are given only for firm matches. Only some rows state a clone size, as once, few, many or a class for expanded clones.

j_call: TRBJ2-5; v_call: TRBV7-3; d_call: .; clone_size: few; cdr3_nt: TGTGCCAGCAGCCGTAGCGGCCAAGAGACCCAGTACTTC; cdr3_aa: CASSRSGQETQYF
j_call: TRBJ1-1; v_call: TRBV5-6; d_call: .; clone_size: few; cdr3_nt: TGTGCCAGCAGCGGGGAGGGGGGCACTGAAGCTTTCTTT; cdr3_aa: CASSGEGGTEAFF
j_call: TRBJ2-3; v_call: TRBV29-1; d_call: .; clone_size: .; cdr3_nt: TGCAGCGTTGTGTACGGGGGTAGCACAGATACGCAGTATTTT; cdr3_aa: CSVVYGGSTDTQYF
j_call: TRBJ2-1; v_call: TRBV9; d_call: TRBD1; clone_size: .; cdr3_nt: TGTGCCAGCAGCGTCCAAACAGGGGGCGGCGATGAGCAGTTCTTC; cdr3_aa: CASSVQTGGGDEQFF
j_call: TRBJ2-3; v_call: TRBV7-2; d_call: TRBD2; clone_size: .; cdr3_nt: TGTGCCAGCAGCCCGAACGGACTAGCGGGAGTCGGAACAGATACGCAGTATTTT; cdr3_aa: CASSPNGLAGVGTDTQYF
j_call: TRBJ2-2; v_call: TRBV6-4; d_call: TRBD2; clone_size: .; cdr3_nt: TGTGCCAGCAGTGACCGAGCGGGGGGCACCGGGGAGCTGTTTTTT; cdr3_aa: CASSDRAGGTGELFF
j_call: TRBJ2-5; v_call: TRBV4-1; d_call: TRBD1; clone_size: .; cdr3_nt: TGCGCCAGCAGCAAAAGGGACAGTTCAGAGACCCAGTACTTC; cdr3_aa: CASSKRDSSETQYF
j_call: TRBJ1-2; v_call: TRBV18; d_call: .; clone_size: once; cdr3_nt: TGTGCCAGCTCCGCCTCCGGCTATGGCTACACCTTC; cdr3_aa: CASSASGYGYTF
j_call: TRBJ1-5; v_call: TRBV19; d_call: TRBD1; clone_size: .; cdr3_nt: TGTGCCAGTAGTAGGGACAGGGTTTTTCAGCCCCAGCATTTT; cdr3_aa: CASSRDRVFQPQHF
j_call: TRBJ2-2; v_call: TRBV18; d_call: .; clone_size: .; cdr3_nt: TGTGCCAGCTCAGAGCGGACTACCGGGGAGCTGTTTTTT; cdr3_aa: CASSERTTGELFF
j_call: TRBJ2-7; v_call: TRBV4-3; d_call: .; clone_size: .; cdr3_nt: TGCGCCAGCAGCCAGACAGTGACAGGCAGCGAGCAGTACTTC; cdr3_aa: CASSQTVTGSEQYF
j_call: TRBJ2-6; v_call: TRBV4-3; d_call: .; clone_size: .; cdr3_nt: TGCGCCAGCAGCCAAAAGAGGTTCGTGCAGGGATCTTCCGGGGCCAACGTCCTGACTTTC; cdr3_aa: CASSQKRFVQGSSGANVLTF
j_call: TRBJ1-1; v_call: TRBV29-1; d_call: .; clone_size: .; cdr3_nt: TGCAGCGTTTCCAGGGGTGGATATGCTTTCTTT; cdr3_aa: CSVSRGGYAFF
j_call: TRBJ2-1; v_call: TRBV19; d_call: TRBD2; clone_size: .; cdr3_nt: TGTGCCAGTAGTCCAGGACTAGGCCCTGTCTACAATGAGCAGTTCTTC; cdr3_aa: CASSPGLGPVYNEQFF
j_call: TRBJ2-5; v_call: TRBV19; d_call: .; clone_size: .; cdr3_nt: TGTGCCAGTAGCTCTGGGGGTAGCGGCAGGCTGATTCGAGAGACCCAGTACTTC; cdr3_aa: CASSSGGSGRLIRETQYF
j_call: TRBJ2-7; v_call: TRBV7-9; d_call: .; clone_size: few; cdr3_nt: TGTGCCAGCAGCTTAAGCTGGGAGCAGTACTTC; cdr3_aa: CASSLSWEQYF
j_call: TRBJ1-1; v_call: TRBV2; d_call: TRBD1; clone_size: .; cdr3_nt: TGTGCCAGCACCCGGGACAGCAACACTGAAGCTTTCTTT; cdr3_aa: CASTRDSNTEAFF
j_call: TRBJ2-7; v_call: TRBV7-2; d_call: .; clone_size: .; cdr3_nt: TGTGCCAGCAGCTTTAGCGCTACCTACGAGCAGTACTTC; cdr3_aa: CASSFSATYEQYF
j_call: TRBJ1-2; v_call: TRBV7-9; d_call: TRBD1; clone_size: .; cdr3_nt: TGTGCCAGCAGCTTAGGGACAGGGGTTGATGGCTACACCTTC; cdr3_aa: CASSLGTGVDGYTF
j_call: TRBJ2-2; v_call: TRBV5-1; d_call: TRBD2; clone_size: .; cdr3_nt: TGCGCCAGCAGCTCCGGAGGACTAGCGGGAGGTACCGGGGAGCTGTTTTTT; cdr3_aa: CASSSGGLAGGTGELFF
j_call: TRBJ2-3; v_call: TRBV30; d_call: .; clone_size: .; cdr3_nt: TGTGCCTGGAGTATTACAACGGGAGTGGCAGATACGCAGTATTTT; cdr3_aa: CAWSITTGVADTQYF
j_call: TRBJ1-1; v_call: TRBV6-4; d_call: .; clone_size: many; cdr3_nt: TGTGCCAGCAGTGACACCCTCATTGGCCGCAAGAACACTGAAGCTTTCTTT; cdr3_aa: CASSDTLIGRKNTEAFF
j_call: TRBJ2-7; v_call: TRBV4-2; d_call: .; clone_size: .; cdr3_nt: TGTGCCAGCAGCCAACCGCTCAGGGAGGCCGAGCAGTACTTC; cdr3_aa: CASSQPLREAEQYF
j_call: TRBJ1-2; v_call: TRBV30; d_call: .; clone_size: .; cdr3_nt: TGTGCCTGGACCCCGACAGGCGGTTGGGATGGCTACACCTTC; cdr3_aa: CAWTPTGGWDGYTF
j_call: TRBJ2-1; v_call: TRBV7-9; d_call: TRBD2; clone_size: .; cdr3_nt: TGTGCCAGCAGCTTAGCGCTGGGACTAGCGATCAATGAGCAGTTCTTC; cdr3_aa: CASSLALGLAINEQFF
j_call: TRBJ2-1; v_call: TRBV10-3; d_call: .; clone_size: .; cdr3_nt: TGTGCCATCCGAGACCAACTAGCCGACAATGAGCAGTTCTTC; cdr3_aa: CAIRDQLADNEQFF
j_call: TRBJ2-2; v_call: TRBV30; d_call: TRBD2; clone_size: .; cdr3_nt: TGTGCCTGGACTAGCGGGAACACCGGGGAGCTGTTTTTT; cdr3_aa: CAWTSGNTGELFF
j_call: TRBJ2-3; v_call: TRBV5-1; d_call: TRBD2; clone_size: once; cdr3_nt: TGCGCCAGCAGCTTGAAACGGGGACTAGCTAGCACAGATACGCAGTATTTT; cdr3_aa: CASSLKRGLASTDTQYF
j_call: TRBJ2-1; v_call: TRBV4-3; d_call: .; clone_size: few; cdr3_nt: TGCGCCAGCAGCCAAACTACCGACTCCGTATACAATGAGCAGTTCTTC; cdr3_aa: CASSQTTDSVYNEQFF
j_call: TRBJ1-2; v_call: TRBV4-1; d_call: .; clone_size: .; cdr3_nt: TGCGCCAGCAGCCAAGCTAGCTATGGCTACACCTTC; cdr3_aa: CASSQASYGYTF
j_call: TRBJ1-5; v_call: TRBV30; d_call: .; clone_size: .; cdr3_nt: TGTGCCTGGAGTGTATCCGGGGGGGATCAGCCCCAGCATTTT; cdr3_aa: CAWSVSGGDQPQHF
j_call: TRBJ1-3; v_call: TRBV5-8; d_call: .; clone_size: .; cdr3_nt: TGTGCCAGCAGCTTGGGGGACAACTCTCACACCATATATTTT; cdr3_aa: CASSLGDNSHTIYF
j_call: TRBJ1-5; v_call: TRBV2; d_call: .; clone_size: once; cdr3_nt: TGTGCCAGCAGGATGACTAATCAGCCCCAGCATTTT; cdr3_aa: CASRMTNQPQHF
j_call: TRBJ2-3; v_call: TRBV5-1; d_call: .; clone_size: .; cdr3_nt: TGCGCCAGCAGCCGCCTTTTCGAACAGGCAGATACGCAGTATTTT; cdr3_aa: CASSRLFEQADTQYF
j_call: TRBJ2-3; v_call: TRBV7-3; d_call: .; clone_size: once; cdr3_nt: TGTGCCAGCAGCACTTTGGACTCGCCCCTCACAGATACGCAGTATTTT; cdr3_aa: CASSTLDSPLTDTQYF
j_call: TRBJ2-1; v_call: TRBV7-8; d_call: TRBD2; clone_size: .; cdr3_nt: TGTGCCAGCAGCCCGAGGCTTCGAGCGGGGGGATACAATGAGCAGTTCTTC; cdr3_aa: CASSPRLRAGGYNEQFF
j_call: TRBJ2-1; v_call: TRBV6-1; d_call: .; clone_size: .; cdr3_nt: TGTGCCAGCAGTGAAGCGTTCAGGGACATAAACAATGAGCAGTTCTTC; cdr3_aa: CASSEAFRDINNEQFF